The clone carrying this T cell receptor (beta chain) was observed many times. Its antigen is unknown. The donors gave bone marrow, and they were healthy. Researchers ran the PCR with 60 Vbeta and 13 Jbeta primers. The repertoire was sequenced with immunoSEQ multiplex PCR; TCRdb's copy has only in-frame clones and lacks some. The repertoire holds roughly 150,000 clones, with about 75% as singletons. The CDR3 has 14 residues. Germline assignment: CDR1 SGHNT and CDR2 YENEEA. V was clipped by 5 bases and J by 3 bases, with 10 bases between them. The sample belongs to a study of cytomegalovirus exposure and HLA in healthy donors. General study findings and limits: Being productive about 90% or about 30% of the time was typical of most TCR beta V segments in an earlier analysis. Using a false discovery rate of 0.05, a later analysis showed that 16,951 TCR beta sequences were associated with HLA alleles. Among the CMV-associated chains, three were confirmed in vitro as specific for CMV antigens.

This sequence originates from a man aged 30 to 45 in good health and CMV-seronegative. Material: PBMCs. This chain joins TRBV11-3 and TRBJ2-2, with D possibly TRBD1 on 6 matching bases. In DNA form, the CDR3 reads TGTGCCAGCAGCCCGGGACACTACACCGGGGAGCTGTTTTTT. Translated, it gives CASSPGHYTGELFF.